This TCR beta chain was recorded in a study of T cells in Graves' hyperthyroidism and ophthalmopathy (dated by TCRdb to between 2017 and 2020). Regarding the research as a whole: Peripheral blood samples were taken at the time of initial diagnosis, prior to any treatment. The 100 discovery patients were divided at random into training and test sets in a 7:3 ratio. Prospective prediction of ophthalmopathy was tested in an independent validation cohort consisting of fewer than 20 hyperthyroidism patients and approximately 16 patients who later progressed to ophthalmopathy. After blood sampling, hyperthyroidism patients were treated with methimazole at a starting dose of 30 mg daily, and ophthalmopathy patients were treated with high-dose intravenous methylprednisolone. A discovery cohort of 95 to 100 patients, approximately 45 with Graves' ophthalmopathy and about 58 with stable Graves' hyperthyroidism, was used to find distinguishing TCR V-J signatures. Thyroid tissue and blood T-cell repertoires from six Graves' hyperthyroidism patients were also compared in the study. The paper reports TCR Vbeta CDR3 sequencing of 130 to 150 peripheral blood samples: some 44 ophthalmopathy, around 80 hyperthyroidism and around 17 progressor patients.

The germline V gene (reference sequence) yields MNHEY for CDR1 and SMNVEV for CDR2. The V and J ends are trimmed by 3 bases and 3 bases, leaving 9 bases between them. Reading from cysteine to phenylalanine, the CDR3 counts 13 amino acids. Only the CDR3 portion is preserved as DNA: 39 bases, with reading frame beginning at the first base. The investigation overall reported the following: Sample size was not statistically predetermined, and blinding of investigators to group allocation was not performed. In validation, the model predicted progression to ophthalmopathy a median of approximately 6.3 months before onset, with about 67% sensitivity and roughly 79% specificity. Most expanded thyroid clonotypes (frequency above 0.001) were also detected in blood, a finding suggesting that blood repertoires may reflect thyroid immune responses. A model built on a 13 V-J signature distinguished ophthalmopathy from stable hyperthyroidism, reaching around 87% sensitivity and under 84% specificity in cross-validation and 80%/75% in testing.

Amplification of TCR beta CDR3 regions was carried out from RNA transcripts. For the first round of RT-PCR on the TCR CDR3, the HTBI primer set was used together with the Qiagen OneStep RT-PCR kit. Libraries were constructed in a second round of multiplex PCR, after which size selection and purification were carried out. Paired-end sequencing of the libraries was performed with 100 bp reads on an Illumina HiSeq2000. Regarding the original processing steps: SOAPnuke was used to process the raw data, with reads discarded if the reads contained adapters or uncalled bases, had a mean Phred below 15, or lacked an exact constant-primer or identifier match. COPE v1.2.5 was used to merge high-quality paired reads, and clonotypes were defined as unique nucleotide sequences. Clonotypes were aligned to IMGT TRBV, TRBD and TRBJ reference segments using MiTCR v1.1. Analysis was restricted to V-J combinations with a frequency above 0.0001, which covered 98% to 99.2% of repertoires. A TCS score was defined as the ratio between F50 (clonal expansion) and ExV (chaos), using BLOSUM62-based TCRdist between CDR3 peptides within each V-J. Welch's t-statistics and random forest reduced around 510 V-J features to around 14, which were used in a naive Bayes classifier (R e1071). The public reads were quality trimmed at Q25 with fastp and then assembled into clones with MiXCR by TCRdb, keeping productive beta chains. All rows with the same CDR3 protein become a single entry with the most common DNA and genes. The V and J calls were determined by TCRdb, not by the authors. The table for this sample lists 500,000 or so distinct CDR3 sequences; around 15% of them were counted only once. 25% to 30% of the sample belongs to the ten largest clones.

Regarding this clonotype: There is no known antigen for this receptor. Nothing much larger sits one base from this clone, and base qualities are not available.

Ophthalmopathy patients had moderately to severely active disease, Clinical Activity Score of at least 3, NOSPECS grade of at least 4, and duration under 3 months. Patients with uncontrolled infections, other autoimmune diseases, pregnancy or lactation were excluded. Diagnoses relied on clinical symptoms, serum thyroxine and TRAb, thyroid ultrasound and orbital computed tomography. PBMCs were isolated from 10 ml of fresh peripheral blood by Ficoll-Paque density gradient centrifugation. Total RNA was extracted with Trizol reagent, and quality was checked on an Agilent 2100 Bioanalyzer. Sequenced material: blood. The V gene is TRBV27 and the J gene is TRBJ2-7, with the identity of the D gene unclear. This sequence originates from a woman aged 25 to 45 with Graves' ophthalmopathy. The CDR3 in this case is CASSFQGRYEQYF. At the DNA level, the sequence is TGTGCCAGCAGTTTCCAAGGACGCTACGAGCAGTACTTC.